These T cell receptor beta chains were read from a single sample in a study of blood T cell repertoires in COVID-19. The method was immunoSEQ multiplex PCR; TCRdb's version includes in-frame clones alone and lacks a portion of them. The sample has just over 300,000 clones; under 90% are singletons. The sequenced material came from PBMCs or T cells enriched from blood (not recorded which). These receptors were taken from a young man who had recovered from COVID-19. The CDR3 runs from the conserved cysteine through the conserved F or W. A D gene is named only where the DNA matches it firmly. The size field is filled for only some rows; it gives once, few, many or a size class.

V	size	D	J	CDR3	DNA
TRBV6-5	-	TRBD1	TRBJ1-5	CATHAGQDNQPQHF	TGTGCCACGCACGCCGGACAGGACAATCAGCCCCAGCATTTT
TRBV30	-	TRBD1	TRBJ2-1	CAWNPGQDLSYNEQFF	TGTGCCTGGAATCCGGGACAGGACCTCTCCTACAATGAGCAGTTCTTC
TRBV6-4	once	-	TRBJ1-1	CASSDFRGDRAFF	TGTGCCAGCAGTGATTTCCGCGGGGATAGAGCTTTCTTT
TRBV11-2	-	TRBD2	TRBJ2-3	CASSSVGGRAWFTDTQYF	TGTGCCAGCAGCTCCGTGGGCGGGAGGGCCTGGTTCACAGATACGCAGTATTTT
TRBV19	-	-	TRBJ1-1	CASTNWGGASTEAFF	TGTGCCAGTACCAATTGGGGCGGGGCGAGCACTGAAGCTTTCTTT
TRBV20-1	-	-	TRBJ1-1	CSADRNTEAFF	TGCAGTGCTGACAGGAACACTGAAGCTTTCTTT
TRBV27	-	-	TRBJ2-7	CASNPAGPLSYEQYF	TGTGCCAGCAATCCAGCAGGGCCTCTGTCCTACGAGCAGTACTTC
TRBV6-5	-	-	TRBJ2-5	CAYSSEGEETQYF	TGTGCCTACTCATCTGAAGGGGAAGAGACCCAGTACTTC
TRBV5-1	-	TRBD2	TRBJ2-3	CASSLTSGRVTDTQYF	TGCGCCAGCAGCTTGACTAGCGGGAGGGTGACAGATACGCAGTATTTT
TRBV7-9	-	-	TRBJ2-3	CASSGQRSAPSTDTQYF	TGTGCCAGCAGCGGCCAGCGGAGTGCTCCTAGCACAGATACGCAGTATTTT